The 14 T cell receptor beta chains given below trace back to one sample, sequenced in a study of blood T cell repertoires in COVID-19. Here immunoSEQ multiplex PCR was the method, and the copy in TCRdb shows in-frame clones only, minus some. The table has more than 200,000 clones, around 80% seen once. Sequenced sample: peripheral blood. The receptors here all came from a woman in her 40s who had recovered from COVID-19.

This chain uses TRBV19 with TRBJ2-4; D may be TRBD2 (5 bases). V dropped 5 bases and J dropped 7 bases, with 9 bases sitting between them. CDR1 and CDR2 from the germline V gene are LNHDA and SQIVND (reference sequence). This CDR3 has 12 amino acids. CDR3 in amino acids: CASSEGGNIQYF. As DNA, the CDR3 is TGTGCCAGTAGTGAGGGCGGGAACATTCAGTACTTC.

CDR3 region: CASRKEGLGNQPQHF. The CDR3 region has the DNA TGTGCCAGTAGAAAAGAGGGTCTGGGTAATCAGCCCCAGCATTTT. This chain links TRBV19 with TRBJ1-5; D call uncertain. The germline V gene encodes CDR1 LNHDA and CDR2 SQIVND (reference sequence). The CDR3 length is 15 residues. V lost 6 bases, J lost 4 bases, and 16 bases lay in between. Full variable domain (outside the CDR3, taken from reference TRBV19 and TRBJ1-5): DGGITQSPKYLFRKEGQNVTLSCEQNLNHDAMYWYRQDPGQGLRLIYYSQIVNDFQKGDIAEGYSVSREKKESFPLTVTSAQKNPTAFYLCASRKEGLGNQPQHFGDGTRLSIL.

The rearrangement uses TRBV19 and TRBJ2-2; the D is unclear. Germline V CDR1 and CDR2: LNHDA, SQIVND (reference sequence). Trimming stripped 8 bases from V and 7 bases from J, with 8 bases between. The CDR3 extends over 11 amino acids. CDR3 coding DNA: TGTGCCAGTCGCGATATCGGGGAGCTGTTTTTT. As protein: CASRDIGELFF.

For the CDR3, the DNA is TGTGCCATCAGTGATGGACAGGGATCGGGGGCCAACGTCCTGACTTTC. As protein: CAISDGQGSGANVLTF. V usage is TRBV10-3 and J usage is TRBJ2-6; 8 bases are a match to TRBD1. With 3 bases clipped from V and 4 bases from J, the junction kept 5 bases outside the gene matches. The CDR3 has 16 residues. In germline, CDR1 is ENHRY, CDR2 SYGVKD.

The rearrangement links TRBV15 to TRBJ1-2, with D tentatively TRBD1 (5 bases). The CDR3 length is 14 residues. Trimming shortened V by 1 base and J by 2 bases, and 8 bases separated the two germline ends. Germline assignment: CDR1 LNHNV and CDR2 YYDKDF (reference sequence). The CDR3 reads CATSRGGANYGYTF. DNA of the CDR3: TGTGCCACCAGCAGAGGGGGCGCAAACTATGGCTACACCTTC.

V is TRBV9 and J is TRBJ1-1; 7 bases are a match to TRBD1. The junction had 12 bases not matched to a gene; V was cut back by 3 bases and J by 7 bases. Per germline, CDR1 SGDLS and CDR2 YYNGEE. This CDR3 has 15 amino acids. CDR3 sequence (DNA): TGTGCCAGCAGCGCGCGGACAGGTTGGGACATTGAAGCTTTCTTT. Translating gives CASSARTGWDIEAFF.

The chain recombines TRBV30 with TRBJ1-1, with TRBD1 matching over 9 bases. This CDR3 is built from 13 residues. Germline V CDR1 and CDR2: GTSNPN, SVGIG (reference sequence). J lost 11 bases, V lost 2 bases, and 9 bases had no gene match. CDR3 region: CAWSTTQGARAFF. CDR3 DNA: TGTGCCTGGAGTACCACACAGGGGGCGAGGGCTTTCTTT. Variable domain in full (rest from reference TRBV30 and TRBJ1-1): SQTIHQWPATLVQPVGSPLSLECTVEGTSNPNLYWYRQAAGRGLQLLFYSVGIGQISSEVPQNLSASRPQDRQFILSSKKLLLSDSGFYLCAWSTTQGARAFFGQGTRLTVV.

V and J are TRBV28 and TRBJ2-1; maybe TRBD1 (6 bases). The CDR3 has 16 amino acids. The germline V gene has CDR1 MDHEN and CDR2 SYDVKM. Trimming left V 7 bases short and J 12 bases short, with 28 bases between. CDR3 protein: CASTPSPPKQGRVQFF. The CDR3 DNA is TGTGCCAGCACCCCCTCCCCCCCAAAACAGGGTCGGGTGCAGTTCTTC.

The chain joins TRBV28 to TRBJ1-2, with D uncertain. The CDR3 totals 14 residues. V was trimmed by 2 bases and J by 1 base, leaving 8 bases between them. CDR1 and CDR2 (germline): MDHEN, SYDVKM. DNA for the CDR3: TGTGCCAGCAGTTTAGTGGACTTTAACTATGGCTACACCTTC. Its protein is CASSLVDFNYGYTF.

This chain uses TRBV11-3 with TRBJ2-2, with D uncertain. The CDR3 contains 16 residues. Trimming took 1 base from V and 1 from J, leaving 10 bases between them. Germline V gene data show CDR1 as SGHNT and CDR2 as YENEEA. The CDR3 spells CASSLGPGQNTGELFF. DNA for the CDR3: TGTGCCAGCAGCTTAGGTCCCGGTCAGAACACCGGGGAGCTGTTTTTT.

V usage is TRBV2 and J usage is TRBJ2-1; possibly TRBD2 for D (7 bases). Trimming left V 1 base short and J 3 bases short, with 13 bases between. The CDR3 runs 16 residues. Per the germline V gene, CDR1 is SNHLY and CDR2 is FYNNEI. CDR3 in amino acids: CASSEVPGGYYNEQFF. Written as DNA, the CDR3 is TGTGCCAGCAGTGAAGTCCCGGGGGGCTACTACAATGAGCAGTTCTTC.

V usage is TRBV19 and J usage is TRBJ1-4; D gene unclear. Germline CDR1 and CDR2: LNHDA and SQIVND (reference sequence). Deletions cut 8 bases from V and 10 bases from J, with 8 bases between. The CDR3 is 10 residues long. CDR3 loop: CASASGKLFF. CDR3 coding DNA: TGTGCCAGTGCTAGTGGAAAACTGTTTTTT.

The chain combines TRBV4-3 with TRBJ1-1, with 7 bases fitting TRBD1. The CDR3 is 14 residues long. V trimming: 1 base; J trimming: 6 bases; junction bases outside the gene matches: 5. Germline CDR1 is LGHNA and CDR2 is YSLEER. For the CDR3, the DNA is TGCGCCAGCAGCCAAGTGGAGGGGGCGGCTGAAGCTTTCTTT. Protein product: CASSQVEGAAEAFF.

The gene calls are TRBV7-2 and TRBJ2-7; D is ambiguous. V was shortened by 5 bases and J by 3 bases, with 5 bases between the two germline ends. The CDR3 length is 11 residues. Germline V gene sequence: CDR1 SGHTA, CDR2 FQGNSA. This CDR3 is CASSPNYEQYF. As DNA, the CDR3 is TGTGCCAGCAGCCCAAACTACGAGCAGTACTTC.